This entry lists 5 T cell receptor beta chains sequenced from one sample in a study of blood T cell repertoires in COVID-19. Measured with immunoSEQ multiplex PCR; TCRdb has only the in-frame clones, and not every one. Of about 340,000 clones detected, 85% to 90% appear once; the ten largest clones hold just under 6.5%. Source material: peripheral blood. Receptors originate from a woman aged 50 to 60 with COVID-19, enrolled during active disease.

The V call is TRBV4-1, the J call TRBJ1-3, with D possibly being TRBD1 (6 bases). V gave up 2 bases and J gave up 3 bases, with 8 bases separating them. CDR3 length: 14 residues. Germline V gene lookup returns CDR1 MGHRA and CDR2 YSYEKL. The CDR3 region has the DNA TGCGCCAGCAGCCAAACAGGGAGTGGAAACACCATATATTTT. Translating gives CASSQTGSGNTIYF.

The DNA of the CDR3 is TGTGCCAGCGCCGCATTGGGACAGGGGACTGGGGCCAACGTCCTGACTTTC. Translated, it gives CASAALGQGTGANVLTF. The chain joins TRBV7-3 to TRBJ2-6; TRBD1 matches 10 bases. The V segment lost 8 bases and the J segment 2 bases; nucleotides outside the gene matches: 9. CDR1 and CDR2 from the germline V gene are SGHTA and FQGTGA. The CDR3 loop spans 17 amino acids.

This chain uses TRBV3-1 (or the pseudogene TRBV3-2) with TRBJ2-1; D unresolved. The CDR3 sequence is 16 residues long. Germline V gene data show CDR1 as LGHDT and CDR2 as YNNKEL (reference sequence). Deletions cut 1 base from V and 10 bases from J, with 20 bases between. The chain's CDR3 is CASSQGRPHPLTEQFF. In nucleotides, the CDR3 is TGTGCCAGCAGCCAAGGGCGGCCCCACCCTTTAACGGAGCAGTTCTTC.

The V call is TRBV7-8, the J call TRBJ1-4; 7 bases match TRBD1. Trimming at V came to 5 bases and at J to 4 bases, leaving 10 bases not matched to a gene. This CDR3 has 16 residues. Germline CDR1 reads SGHVS; CDR2 reads FQNEAQ. The DNA of the CDR3 is TGTGCCAGCAGCCCTGCCAGGACAGGCGATAATGAAAAACTGTTTTTT. Translating gives CASSPARTGDNEKLFF.

The V and J genes are TRBV2 and TRBJ2-3; 10 bases align to TRBD1. Germline V gene lookup returns CDR1 SNHLY and CDR2 FYNNEI. This CDR3 has 15 amino acids. Trimming took 3 bases from V and 2 from J; bases not matched to a gene: 2. CDR3 sequence: CASSEDRGDTDTQYF. The DNA of the CDR3 is TGTGCCAGCAGTGAGGACAGGGGGGACACAGATACGCAGTATTTT.